The 13 T cell receptor beta chains listed next were all sequenced from one sample in a study of blood T cell repertoires in COVID-19. Here immunoSEQ multiplex PCR was the method, and the copy in TCRdb shows in-frame clones only, minus some. The sample lists around 130,000 clones; around 80% were seen once. The sequencing sample was made of peripheral blood. The receptor source for this set is a woman in her sixties with acute or convalescent COVID-19.

V gene TRBV2 combines with J gene TRBJ1-1; no reliable D call. The V and J ends lost 5 bases and 0 bases respectively, with 13 bases between them. Germline CDR1 is SNHLY and CDR2 is FYNNEI. The CDR3 length is 15 residues. CDR3 sequence: CASSLGPSLNTEAFF. The CDR3 DNA follows: TGTGCCAGCAGTCTAGGTCCCTCCTTGAACACTGAAGCTTTCTTT.

The V call is TRBV21-1, the J call TRBJ1-2. TRBV21-1 is deemed a pseudogene. The CDR3 is made up of 16 amino acids. The CDR3 DNA is TGTGCCAGCAATCAAAAGGCCCGGCCGGTGAGGAATGGCTACACCTTC. This encodes CASNQKARPVRNGYTF.

V and J are TRBV5-1 and TRBJ1-1; D ambiguous. V lost 0 bases and J lost 4, with 13 bases in between. Per the germline V gene, CDR1 is SGHRS and CDR2 is YFSETQ. The CDR3 loop spans 15 amino acids. The CDR3: CASSLEPGMGTEAFF. CDR3 DNA sequence: TGCGCCAGCAGCTTGGAGCCGGGAATGGGCACTGAAGCTTTCTTT.

The genes are TRBV24-1 and TRBJ1-3; perhaps TRBD1 as D (6 bases). The CDR3 contains 15 residues. Germline V gives CDR1 KGHDR, CDR2 SFDVKD. Trimming removed 3 bases from V and 1 base from J, with 9 bases in between. The DNA for the CDR3 is TGTGCCACCAGTGATCCAACAGGGTCTGGAAACACCATATATTTT. Translation: CATSDPTGSGNTIYF.

This clone was counted a single time. The rearrangement links TRBV29-1 to TRBJ2-1; 10 nucleotides match TRBD2. V was pared by 2 bases and J by 5 bases, with 9 bases of the junction left unmatched. The CDR3 sequence is 16 residues long. Germline CDR1 is SQVTM and CDR2 is ANQGSEA. The CDR3 nucleotides are TGCAGCGTTGAACTCGGGGGGCTAGCGGGAGACAATGAGCAGTTCTTC. It yields the protein CSVELGGLAGDNEQFF.

V is TRBV30 and J is TRBJ2-1; a possible D gene is TRBD1 (6 bases). CDR1 and CDR2 (germline): GTSNPN, SVGIG (reference sequence). The CDR3 runs 11 residues. Here the CDR3 DNA reads TGTGCTGTCAACAGGGTTGAGGAGCAGTTCTTC. Its protein product is CAVNRVEEQFF.

A few counts support this clone. J is TRBJ1-2 and V is TRBV6-6, with 8 nucleotides matching TRBD1. The germline gives CDR1 MNHNY, CDR2 SVGAGI (reference sequence). The CDR3 is 15 amino acids. The ends lost 7 bases at V and 5 bases at J; junction bases unmatched: 12. The DNA for the CDR3 is TGTGCCAGCAACAAAGGGGCAGGGGGCAGGTATGGCTACACCTTC. It specifies CASNKGAGGRYGYTF.

The genes are TRBV10-3 and TRBJ2-5; no reliable D call. The CDR3 is made up of 13 amino acids. The germline V gene encodes CDR1 ENHRY and CDR2 SYGVKD. V was clipped by 0 bases and J by 7 bases, with 9 bases between them. The CDR3 DNA is TGTGCCATCAGTGAGTCGGGTTCGGGGACCCAGTACTTC. It yields the protein CAISESGSGTQYF.

This chain uses TRBV21-1 with TRBJ1-2; the D call of TRBD1 is as the table states it, not checked on the DNA. TRBV21-1 is assigned pseudogene status. CDR3 length: 15 residues. The CDR3 loop reads CASSHQPTGGNGYTF. As DNA, the CDR3 is TGTGCCAGCAGCCACCAACCGACAGGGGGAAATGGCTACACCTTC.

The chain carries TRBV19 and TRBJ2-1, with 7 bases that match TRBD2. Germline assignment: CDR1 LNHDA and CDR2 SQIVND (reference sequence). The CDR3 length is 13 residues. J lost 12 bases, V lost 5 bases, and 10 bases had no gene match. CDR3 in DNA: TGTGCCAGTAGTCGGGACGGCGGGGGTACGCAGTTCTTC. Its protein is CASSRDGGGTQFF.

V usage is TRBV2 and J usage is TRBJ1-1, with 9 bases fitting TRBD1. CDR3 length equals 13 residues. V lost 6 bases, J lost 5 bases, and 4 bases stayed unmatched. Germline V gene sequence: CDR1 SNHLY, CDR2 FYNNEI. CDR3 loop: CASSPGTGTEAFF. The CDR3 DNA is TGTGCCAGCAGCCCCGGGACAGGGACTGAAGCTTTCTTT. Looking up the rest from reference TRBV2 and TRBJ1-1 gives the full variable domain: EPEVTQTPSHQVTQMGQEVILRCVPISNHLYFYWYRQILGQKVEFLVSFYNNEISEKSEIFDDQFSVERPDGSNFTLKIRSTKLEDSAMYFCASSPGTGTEAFFGQGTRLTVV.

This chain joins TRBV18 and TRBJ1-4; maybe TRBD1 (5 bases). This CDR3 is 17 amino acids long. Trimming stripped 3 bases from V and 2 bases from J, with 16 bases between. Germline V gene lookup returns CDR1 KGHSH and CDR2 LQKENI. The chain's CDR3 is CASSPQVLRGTNEKLFF. CDR3 in DNA: TGTGCCAGCTCACCGCAGGTCCTGCGGGGCACTAATGAAAAACTGTTTTTT.

V is TRBV10-1 and J is TRBJ2-2, with TRBD1 matching 8 bases. CDR1 and CDR2 (germline): WNHNN, SYGVQD (reference sequence). The CDR3 covers 16 residues. V was pared by 0 bases and J by 9 bases, with 9 bases of the junction left unmatched. Here the CDR3 reads CASSESGDRPTRELFF. The CDR3 DNA sequence: TGCGCCAGCAGTGAGTCGGGGGACAGGCCGACCCGGGAGCTGTTTTTT.